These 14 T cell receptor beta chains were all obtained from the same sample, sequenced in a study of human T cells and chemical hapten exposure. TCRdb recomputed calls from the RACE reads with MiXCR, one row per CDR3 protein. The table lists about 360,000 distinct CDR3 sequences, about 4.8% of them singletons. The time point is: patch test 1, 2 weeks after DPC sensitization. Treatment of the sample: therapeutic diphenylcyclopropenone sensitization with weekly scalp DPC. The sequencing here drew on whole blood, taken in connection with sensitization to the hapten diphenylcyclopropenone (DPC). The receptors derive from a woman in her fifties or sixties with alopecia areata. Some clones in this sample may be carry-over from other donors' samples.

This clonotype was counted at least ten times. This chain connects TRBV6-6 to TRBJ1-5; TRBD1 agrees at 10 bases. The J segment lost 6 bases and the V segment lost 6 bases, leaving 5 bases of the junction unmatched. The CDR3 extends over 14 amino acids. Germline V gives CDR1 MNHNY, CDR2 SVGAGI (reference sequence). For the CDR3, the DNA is TGTGCCAGCAGCTGGGACAGGGGAGGTCAGCCCCAGCATTTT. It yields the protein CASSWDRGGQPQHF.

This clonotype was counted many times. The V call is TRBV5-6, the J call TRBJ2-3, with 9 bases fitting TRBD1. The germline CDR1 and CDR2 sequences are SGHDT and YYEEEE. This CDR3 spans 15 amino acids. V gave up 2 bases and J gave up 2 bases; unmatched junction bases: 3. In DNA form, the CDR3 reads TGTGCCAGCAGCTTAACAGGGGGCTTCACAGATACGCAGTATTTT. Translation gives CASSLTGGFTDTQYF. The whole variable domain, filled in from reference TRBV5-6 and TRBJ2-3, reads DAGVTQSPTHLIKTRGQQVTLRCSPKSGHDTVSWYQQALGQGPQFIFQYYEEEERQRGNFPDRFSGHQFPNYSSELNVNALLLGDSALYLCASSLTGGFTDTQYFGPGTRLTVL.

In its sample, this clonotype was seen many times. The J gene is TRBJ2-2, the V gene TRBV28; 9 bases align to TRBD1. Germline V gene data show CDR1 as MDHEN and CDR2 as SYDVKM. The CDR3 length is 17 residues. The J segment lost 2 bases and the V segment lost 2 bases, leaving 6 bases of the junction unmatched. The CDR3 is CASSLPPGQGNTGELFF. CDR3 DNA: TGTGCCAGCAGTTTACCTCCGGGACAGGGCAACACCGGGGAGCTGTTTTTT.

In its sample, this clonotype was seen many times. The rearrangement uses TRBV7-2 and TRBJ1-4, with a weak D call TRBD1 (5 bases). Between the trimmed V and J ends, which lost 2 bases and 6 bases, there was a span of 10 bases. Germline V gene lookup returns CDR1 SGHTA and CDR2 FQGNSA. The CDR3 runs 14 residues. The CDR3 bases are TGTGCCAGCAGCTTACAGGGAGTGGATGAAAAACTGTTTTTT. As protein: CASSLQGVDEKLFF.

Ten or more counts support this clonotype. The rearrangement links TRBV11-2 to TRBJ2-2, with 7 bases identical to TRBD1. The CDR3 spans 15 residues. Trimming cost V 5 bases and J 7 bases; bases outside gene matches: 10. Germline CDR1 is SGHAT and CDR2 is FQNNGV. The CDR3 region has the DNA TGTGCCAGCAGCACCGGGACAGTCGCAGGCGGGGAGCTGTTTTTT. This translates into CASSTGTVAGGELFF.

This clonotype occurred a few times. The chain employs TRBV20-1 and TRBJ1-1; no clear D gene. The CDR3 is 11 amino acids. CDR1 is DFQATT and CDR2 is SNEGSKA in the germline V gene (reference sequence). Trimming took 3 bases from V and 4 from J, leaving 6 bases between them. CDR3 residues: CSARSATEAFF. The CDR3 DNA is TGCAGTGCTAGGTCCGCCACTGAAGCTTTCTTT.

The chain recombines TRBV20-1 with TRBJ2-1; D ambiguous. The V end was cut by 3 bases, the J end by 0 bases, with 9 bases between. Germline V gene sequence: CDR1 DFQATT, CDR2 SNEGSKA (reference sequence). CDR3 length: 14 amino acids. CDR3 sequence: CSASGPSSYNEQFF. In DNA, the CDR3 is TGCAGTGCTAGTGGGCCGAGCTCCTACAATGAGCAGTTCTTC.

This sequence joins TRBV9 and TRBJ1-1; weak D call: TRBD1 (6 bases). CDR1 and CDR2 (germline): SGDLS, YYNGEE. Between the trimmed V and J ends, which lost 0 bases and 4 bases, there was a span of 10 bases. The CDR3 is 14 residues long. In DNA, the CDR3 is TGTGCCAGCAGCGTAGGTCAGGGGTTCACTGAAGCTTTCTTT. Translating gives CASSVGQGFTEAFF. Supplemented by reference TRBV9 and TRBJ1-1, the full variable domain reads DSGVTQTPKHLITATGQRVTLRCSPRSGDLSVYWYQQSLDQGLQFLIQYYNGEERAKGNILERFSAQQFPDLHSELNLSSLELGDSALYFCASSVGQGFTEAFFGQGTRLTVV.

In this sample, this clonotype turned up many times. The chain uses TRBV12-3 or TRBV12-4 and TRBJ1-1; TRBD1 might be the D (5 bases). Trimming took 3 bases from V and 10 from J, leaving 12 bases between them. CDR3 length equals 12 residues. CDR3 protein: CASSFQRGRAFF. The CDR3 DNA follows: TGTGCCAGCAGTTTTCAGAGGGGTAGAGCTTTCTTT.

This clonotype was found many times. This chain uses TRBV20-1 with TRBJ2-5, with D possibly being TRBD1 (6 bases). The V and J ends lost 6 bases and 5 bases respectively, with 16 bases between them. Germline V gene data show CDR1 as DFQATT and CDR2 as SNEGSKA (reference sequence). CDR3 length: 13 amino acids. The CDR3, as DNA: TGCAGTGCCGACAAGACAGGAGTGGAGACCCAGTACTTC. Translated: CSADKTGVETQYF.

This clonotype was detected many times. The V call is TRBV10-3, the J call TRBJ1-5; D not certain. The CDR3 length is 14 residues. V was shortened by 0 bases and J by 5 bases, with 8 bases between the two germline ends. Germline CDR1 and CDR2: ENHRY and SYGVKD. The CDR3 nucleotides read TGTGCCATCAGTGAGTCGATGACTTATCAGCCCCAGCATTTT. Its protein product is CAISESMTYQPQHF.

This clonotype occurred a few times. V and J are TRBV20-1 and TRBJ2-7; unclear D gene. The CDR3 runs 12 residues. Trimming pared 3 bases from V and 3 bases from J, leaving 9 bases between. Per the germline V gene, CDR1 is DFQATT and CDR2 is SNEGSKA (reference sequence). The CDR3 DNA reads TGCAGTGCTAGTATGACTTACTACGAGCAGTACTTC. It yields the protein CSASMTYYEQYF.

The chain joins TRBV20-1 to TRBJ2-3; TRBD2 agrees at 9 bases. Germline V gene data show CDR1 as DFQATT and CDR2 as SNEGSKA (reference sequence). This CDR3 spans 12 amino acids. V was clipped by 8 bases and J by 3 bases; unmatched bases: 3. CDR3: CSKREDTDTQYF. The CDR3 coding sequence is TGCAGTAAGCGGGAGGATACAGATACGCAGTATTTT.

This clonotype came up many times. The CDR3 DNA is TGTGCCAGCAGCTCCGACAGGGGGGACCAGCCCCAGCATTTT. Translating it yields CASSSDRGDQPQHF. The rearrangement uses TRBV7-9 and TRBJ1-5, with 9 nucleotides matching TRBD1. The junction had 5 bases not matched to a gene; V was cut back by 4 bases and J by 7 bases. In germline, CDR1 is SEHNR, CDR2 FQNEAQ (reference sequence). CDR3 length: 14 residues.